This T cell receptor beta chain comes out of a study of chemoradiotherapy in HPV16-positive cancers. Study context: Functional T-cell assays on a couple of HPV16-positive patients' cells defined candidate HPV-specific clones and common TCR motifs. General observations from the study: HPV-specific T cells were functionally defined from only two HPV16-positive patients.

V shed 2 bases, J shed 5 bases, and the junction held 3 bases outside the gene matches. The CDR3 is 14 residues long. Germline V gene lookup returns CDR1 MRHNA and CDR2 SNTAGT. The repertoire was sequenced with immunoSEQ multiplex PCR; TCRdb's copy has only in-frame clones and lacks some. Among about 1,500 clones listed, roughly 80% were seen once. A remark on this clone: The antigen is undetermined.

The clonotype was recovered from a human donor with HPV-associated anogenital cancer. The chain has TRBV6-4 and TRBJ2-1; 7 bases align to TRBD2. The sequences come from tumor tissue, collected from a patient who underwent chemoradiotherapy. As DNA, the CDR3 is TGTGCCAGCAGTGACGGAGCGGGGAACAATGAGCAGTTCTTC. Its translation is CASSDGAGNNEQFF.